A single sample is the source of the 18 T cell receptor beta chains below, sequenced in a study of beta chain features in type 1 diabetes. Expressed TCRB transcripts were sequenced, since all the RNA that had been isolated was reverse transcribed. Produced via immunoSEQ multiplex PCR; TCRdb's table is partial and in-frame only. The sample includes roughly 330,000 clones, roughly 11% of them seen just once. Sequenced sample: naive CD4+ T cells from blood. The receptors come from a woman aged 25 to 39 in good health.

This clone was seen more than once but under ten times. This chain joins TRBV29-1 and TRBJ2-3; TRBD1 aligns across 8 bases. In germline, CDR1 is SQVTM, CDR2 ANQGSEA. The J segment lost 1 base and the V segment lost 7 bases, leaving 4 bases of the junction unmatched. This CDR3 has 13 amino acids. The chain's CDR3 is CSGGQGGTDTQYF. In DNA, the CDR3 is TGCAGCGGTGGACAGGGAGGCACAGATACGCAGTATTTT.

This clone was counted between two and nine times. The V and J genes are TRBV19 and TRBJ2-1, with D perhaps matching TRBD1 (5 bases). Germline values: CDR1 LNHDA, CDR2 SQIVND (reference sequence). CDR3 length: 16 amino acids. V was clipped by 6 bases and J by 0 bases, with 15 bases between them. The CDR3 loop reads CASSKGERSSYNEQFF. The CDR3 DNA sequence: TGTGCCAGTAGCAAAGGGGAAAGGAGCTCCTACAATGAGCAGTTCTTC.

As for this clone: The limits of the CDR3 on the DNA are not certain, so only TCRdb's listed CDR3 is given. The chain combines TRBV30 with TRBJ1-4. The CDR3 has 12 residues if both end residues are counted. CDR1 is GTSNPN and CDR2 is SVGIG in the germline V gene (reference sequence). The CDR3 region is CAWSVAMKNCFF.

The chain employs TRBV7-2 and TRBJ2-7; D gene unclear. The CDR3 consists of 15 residues. Trimming pared 1 base from V and 5 bases from J, leaving 15 bases between. CDR1 SGHTA and CDR2 FQGNSA come from the germline V gene. CDR3 coding DNA: TGTGCCAGCAGCTTAGGCGGTAGGATTTCCCACGAGCAGTACTTC. It encodes CASSLGGRISHEQYF.

In its sample, this clone was seen a few times. The J gene is TRBJ1-4, the V gene TRBV13; TRBD1 is a possible D gene (6 bases). CDR3 length: 15 residues. Germline V gives CDR1 PRHDT, CDR2 FYEKMQ (reference sequence). Trimming stripped 5 bases from V and 0 bases from J, with 10 bases between. CDR3 coding DNA: TGTGCCAGCAGCGGCCGACAGGCAACTAATGAAAAACTGTTTTTT. Amino acid sequence: CASSGRQATNEKLFF.

The V call is TRBV28, the J call TRBJ2-7; 8 bases are a match to TRBD1. With 7 bases clipped from V and 4 bases from J, the junction kept 12 bases outside the gene matches. Germline values: CDR1 MDHEN, CDR2 SYDVKM. The CDR3 sequence is 15 residues long. The CDR3 is CASKSDGTGNYEQYF. The CDR3, as DNA: TGTGCCAGCAAGTCTGACGGGACAGGAAATTACGAGCAGTACTTC.

V and J are TRBV4-2 and TRBJ2-7; perhaps TRBD2 as D (6 bases). With 1 base removed from V and 3 bases from J, the gap between germline ends came to 13 bases. Per the germline V gene, CDR1 is LGHNA and CDR2 is YNFKEQ. The CDR3 sequence is 15 residues long. CDR3 loop: CASSQAGLEDYEQYF. The CDR3, as DNA: TGTGCCAGCAGCCAAGCGGGACTGGAGGACTACGAGCAGTACTTC.

The rearrangement uses TRBV4-2 and TRBJ2-3; 8 bases match TRBD2. CDR1 is LGHNA, CDR2 YNFKEQ, per germline. The V gene end was trimmed by 0 bases and the J gene end by 5 bases; junction bases not matched to a gene: 19. The CDR3 loop spans 20 amino acids. CDR3 loop: CASSQEWGGAGVESGDTQYF. The CDR3 DNA is TGTGCCAGCAGCCAAGAATGGGGAGGAGCGGGAGTCGAATCCGGAGATACGCAGTATTTT.

The chain is built from TRBV7-2 and TRBJ2-5, with 7 nucleotides matching TRBD2. The CDR3 spans 16 residues. Losses at the gene ends were 3 bases for V and 4 bases for J; bases not matched to a gene: 11. Germline values: CDR1 SGHTA, CDR2 FQGNSA. The CDR3 spells CASSFITGEGPETQYF. The DNA of the CDR3 is TGTGCCAGCAGCTTTATAACGGGGGAGGGCCCAGAGACCCAGTACTTC.

About this clone: Other DNA sequences from this sample encode an identical CDR3 as well. V and J are TRBV6-5 and TRBJ1-1; D not certain. In germline, CDR1 is MNHEY, CDR2 SVGAGI. The ends were cut back, 2 bases at V and 1 base at J, with 5 bases in the middle. CDR3 length: 13 residues. CDR3 DNA sequence: TGTGCCAGCAGTTACGGGCAGAACACTGAAGCTTTCTTT. Amino acids: CASSYGQNTEAFF.

This clone was seen a handful of times. CDR3 protein: CASSLVRAYGYTF. The CDR3, as DNA: TGCGCCAGCAGCTTGGTCAGGGCTTATGGCTACACCTTC. The genes are TRBV5-1 and TRBJ1-2, with TRBD1 as a possible D gene (5 bases). Germline V gives CDR1 SGHRS, CDR2 YFSETQ. Trimming stripped 0 bases from V and 5 bases from J, with 8 bases between. The CDR3 has 13 residues. The full variable domain, with the rest looked up from reference TRBV5-1 and TRBJ1-2, is KAGVTQTPRYLIKTRGQQVTLSCSPISGHRSVSWYQQTPGQGLQFLFEYFSETQRNKGNFPGRFSGRQFSNSRSEMNVSTLELGDSALYLCASSLVRAYGYTFGSGTRLTVV.

This clone was observed a handful of times. This chain joins TRBV2 and TRBJ2-7, with TRBD1 matching over 8 bases. Germline CDR1 is SNHLY and CDR2 is FYNNEI. The J segment lost 3 bases and the V segment lost 3 bases, leaving 7 bases of the junction unmatched. This CDR3 region has 15 residues. The CDR3 protein is CASSESTGGFYEQYF. The CDR3 coding sequence is TGTGCCAGCAGTGAGTCTACAGGGGGATTCTACGAGCAGTACTTC.

The rearrangement joins TRBV7-2 to TRBJ2-1; 11 nucleotides agree with TRBD2. Germline V gene lookup returns CDR1 SGHTA and CDR2 FQGNSA. The CDR3 spans 17 residues. Losses at the gene ends were 5 bases for V and 8 bases for J; bases not matched to a gene: 14. Written as DNA, the CDR3 is TGTGCCAGCAGCACGTTCCTCGGCCTAGCGGGAGGCTATGAGCAGTTCTTC. Its translation is CASSTFLGLAGGYEQFF.

This clone was found a few times. The rearrangement joins TRBV5-4 to TRBJ2-1; maybe TRBD2 (6 bases). V lost 2 bases and J lost 8, with 23 bases in between. This CDR3 has 17 residues. CDR1 and CDR2 (germline): SGHNT, YYREEE (reference sequence). The CDR3 bases are TGTGCCAGCAGCTTTCATGTCTTGGCGAGCGGGCGGGATGAGCAGTTCTTC. Residues: CASSFHVLASGRDEQFF.

As for this clone: A junction boundary mismatches the germline segment, possibly from a read error. J is TRBJ2-7 and V is TRBV18; 8 bases are shared with TRBD1. Germline V gene sequence: CDR1 KGHSH, CDR2 LQKENI. The CDR3 runs 15 residues. The CDR3 reads CASSAGGLTSHEQYF. CDR3 nucleotide sequence: TGTGCCAGCTCAGCAGGGGGCTTAACCTCCCACGAGCAGTACTTC.

The CDR3 loop is CASTMGDATGELFF. Written as DNA, the CDR3 is TGTGCCAGCACCATGGGCGATGCCACCGGGGAGCTGTTTTTT. The rearrangement joins TRBV25-1 to TRBJ2-2, with D unclear. V was clipped by 7 bases and J by 4 bases, with 13 bases between them. Germline V CDR1 and CDR2: MGHDK, SYGVNS. The CDR3 is 14 residues long.

This clone was counted between two and nine times. V usage is TRBV30 and J usage is TRBJ1-2, with unresolved D. Germline V lookup: CDR1 GTSNPN, CDR2 SVGIG (reference sequence). The ends were cut back, 3 bases at V and 0 bases at J, with 2 bases in the middle. The CDR3 length is 11 residues. This CDR3 reads CAWSSNYGYTF. CDR3 DNA sequence: TGTGCCTGGAGCTCTAACTATGGCTACACCTTC.

A note on this clone: This same CDR3 is encoded by further DNA sequences in the sample. This sequence joins TRBV29-1 and TRBJ2-3, with a possible D match to TRBD1 (6 bases). V was cut by 4 bases and J by 4 bases, with 12 bases left in between. Germline assignment: CDR1 SQVTM and CDR2 ANQGSEA. This CDR3 is built from 13 residues. The CDR3 spells CSVGGLRADTQYF. CDR3 bases: TGCAGCGTTGGGGGGCTCAGAGCAGATACGCAGTATTTT.